This T cell receptor (beta chain) originates from a study of early T cells in non-severe SARS-CoV-2 infection. Per the germline V gene, CDR1 is SQVTM and CDR2 is ANQGSEA. The CDR3 is made up of 13 amino acids. V shed 8 bases and J 0 bases; nucleotides not matched to a gene: 6. TCRdb re-called the 5' RACE reads through MiXCR, storing one row per CDR3 protein. The table shows around 81,000 distinct CDR3 sequences, with 14% occurring only once. This sequence originates from an adult who was a healthcare worker with PCR-confirmed SARS-CoV-2 infection or an uninfected control (not recorded which). The chain combines TRBV29-1 with TRBJ1-1, with 7 bases matching TRBD1. Sequences were obtained from whole blood. The CDR3 DNA follows: TGCAGCCACGGGGGACAGTTGAACACTGAAGCTTTCTTT. Residues: CSHGGQLNTEAFF. Complete variable domain (other parts from reference TRBV29-1 and TRBJ1-1): SAVISQKPSRDICQRGTSLTIQCQVDSQVTMMFWYRQQPGQSLTLIATANQGSEATYESGFVIDKFPISRPNLTFSTLTVSNMSPEDSSIYLCSHGGQLNTEAFFGQGTRLTVV.